This T cell receptor (beta chain) was profiled in a study of neurological immune-mediated disorders. TCRdb independently ran MiXCR on the 5' RACE reads; one entry per CDR3 protein. The sample holds some 79,000 distinct CDR3 sequences; 13% to 15% are singletons and the top ten take 6.5% to 8%. The V gene's germline CDR1 is MNHEY and CDR2 SMNVEV (reference sequence). V lost 8 bases, J lost 0 bases, and 19 bases lay in between. The CDR3 totals 16 residues. The specimen was PBMCs. The sequence derives from a woman aged 45 to 65 in good health. The chain couples TRBV27 to TRBJ1-2; D perhaps matches TRBD1 (5 bases). The CDR3 DNA reads as TGTGCCAGCTCCTTAAGCCTACAGGCCGCTAACTATGGCTACACCTTC. Encoded protein: CASSLSLQAANYGYTF.